Reported below is one TCR beta chain. The target antigen is unknown. Germline-derived CDR1 and CDR2 are SGHRS and YFSETQ. Trimming took 0 bases from V and 3 from J, leaving 10 bases between them. The CDR3 is 15 amino acids. This entry belongs to a study of T cell responses to AZD1222 COVID-19 vaccine. Findings of the study overall: In a largely white British group with more females than males, clonal diversity was possibly underestimated. Spike-specific TCR breadth and depth were elevated following two AZD1222 doses. Regions 160-218 and 743-854 dominated among vaccine-associated CD4 TCRs spanning spike. Reports say nearly half of spike-specific TCRs go after unmutated variant regions.

The assay was immunoSEQ multiplex PCR, and TCRdb's table has in-frame clones only and misses some. The sample holds 100,000 to 150,000 clones, 70% to 90% seen once. The sample in question was peripheral blood, obtained on day 0 of AZD1222 vaccination. The TCR was taken from an adult in good health. This chain connects TRBV5-1 to TRBJ1-5; D not certain. CDR3 bases: TGCGCCAGCAGCTTGGACGCGGGCCTCAATCAGCCCCAGCATTTT. As protein: CASSLDAGLNQPQHF.